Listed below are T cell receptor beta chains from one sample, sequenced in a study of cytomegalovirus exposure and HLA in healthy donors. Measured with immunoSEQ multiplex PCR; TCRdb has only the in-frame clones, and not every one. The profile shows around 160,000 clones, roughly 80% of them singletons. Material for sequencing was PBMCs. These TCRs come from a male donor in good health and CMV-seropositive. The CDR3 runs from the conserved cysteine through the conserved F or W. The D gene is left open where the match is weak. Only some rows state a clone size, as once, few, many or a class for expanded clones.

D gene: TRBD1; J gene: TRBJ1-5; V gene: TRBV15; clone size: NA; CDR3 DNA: TGTGCCACCAGCAGATCCGGGGACAGGGGCTCCAATCAGCCCCAGCATTTT; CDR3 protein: CATSRSGDRGSNQPQHF
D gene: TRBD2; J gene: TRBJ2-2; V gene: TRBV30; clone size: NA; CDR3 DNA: TGTGCCTGGAGTTTCGGGGGGAGTTCGTACGGGGAGCTGTTTTTT; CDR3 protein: CAWSFGGSSYGELFF
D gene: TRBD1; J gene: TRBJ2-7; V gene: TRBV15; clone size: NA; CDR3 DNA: TGTGCCACCAGCAGAGGTAGGACAGGGGCCTACGAGCAGTACTTC; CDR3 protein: CATSRGRTGAYEQYF
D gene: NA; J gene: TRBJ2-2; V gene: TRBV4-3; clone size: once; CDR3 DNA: TGCGCCAGCAGCCAAGAGGGCAGGGGAACCCCCGGGGAGCTGTTTTTT; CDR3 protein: CASSQEGRGTPGELFF
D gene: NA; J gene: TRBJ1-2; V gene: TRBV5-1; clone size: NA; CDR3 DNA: TGCGCCAGCAGCCCCGATGGGCGGGTATTTGGCTACACCTTC; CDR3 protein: CASSPDGRVFGYTF
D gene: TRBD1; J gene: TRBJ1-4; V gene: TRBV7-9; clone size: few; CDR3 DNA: TGTGCCAGCAGCTTTCGAACCGGGACAGTGAATGAAAAACTGTTTTTT; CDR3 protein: CASSFRTGTVNEKLFF
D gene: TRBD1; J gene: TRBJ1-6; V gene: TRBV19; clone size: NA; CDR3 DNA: TGTGCCAGTAGTGGAGGACAGGGGGCTCGTTCACCCCTCCACTTT; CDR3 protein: CASSGGQGARSPLHF
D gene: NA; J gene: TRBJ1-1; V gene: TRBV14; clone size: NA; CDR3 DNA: TGTGCCAGCAGCCAACTAAGAAACACTGAAGCTTTCTTT; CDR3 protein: CASSQLRNTEAFF
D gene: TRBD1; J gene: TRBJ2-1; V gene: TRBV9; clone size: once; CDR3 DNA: TGTGCCAGCAGCGTAGTAAGGGACAGTGGGGTGAATGAGCAGTTCTTC; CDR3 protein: CASSVVRDSGVNEQFF
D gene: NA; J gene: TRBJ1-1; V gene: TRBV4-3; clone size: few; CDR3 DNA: TGCGCCAGCAGCCAAGAAGGACTGTCCCCATGGGAAGCTTTCTTT; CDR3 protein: CASSQEGLSPWEAFF
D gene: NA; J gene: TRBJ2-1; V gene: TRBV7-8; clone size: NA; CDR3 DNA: TGTGCCAGCAGTAGCCCACCACGTTTTTTCAATGAGCAGTTCTTC; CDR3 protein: CASSSPPRFFNEQFF
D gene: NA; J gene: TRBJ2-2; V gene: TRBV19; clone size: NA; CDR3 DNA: TGTGCCAGTAGTAGAGACAGAGGAGCCGGGGAGCTGTTTTTT; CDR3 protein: CASSRDRGAGELFF
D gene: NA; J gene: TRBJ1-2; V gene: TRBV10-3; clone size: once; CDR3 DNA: TGTGCCATCAGGGTCGGGAACTATGGCTACACCTTC; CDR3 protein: CAIRVGNYGYTF
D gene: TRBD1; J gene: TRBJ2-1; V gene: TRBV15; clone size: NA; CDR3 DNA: TGTGCCACCAGCCGTCGGGACAGGGGGCATGATGAGCAGTTCTTC; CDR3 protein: CATSRRDRGHDEQFF
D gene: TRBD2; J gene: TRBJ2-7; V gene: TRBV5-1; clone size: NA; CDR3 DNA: TGCGCCAGTTCCACTAGCGGGGGAGAAGAGACCTACGAGCAGTACTTC; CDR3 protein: CASSTSGGEETYEQYF